This entry lists 23 T cell receptor beta chains sequenced from one sample in a study of cytomegalovirus exposure and HLA in healthy donors. Amplification used 60 Vbeta primers and 13 Jbeta primers. Data came from immunoSEQ multiplex PCR; TCRdb stores just in-frame clones and leaves some out. The sample consists of about 54,000 clones, more than 65% of them appearing once. Sequencing was carried out using PBMCs. The receptors come from a woman between 18 and 30 years old in good health and CMV-seronegative.

The chain couples TRBV27 to TRBJ1-2; TRBD1 aligns across 8 bases. The CDR3 has 13 amino acids. V shed 7 bases and J 8 bases; nucleotides not matched to a gene: 9. Germline V gene data show CDR1 as MNHEY and CDR2 as SMNVEV (reference sequence). The CDR3 here is CASIGQGGWGYTF. CDR3 nucleotide sequence: TGTGCCAGCATTGGACAGGGTGGTTGGGGCTACACCTTC.

The gene calls are TRBV9 and TRBJ2-2; 7 nucleotides line up with TRBD1. The germline gives CDR1 SGDLS, CDR2 YYNGEE. The CDR3 consists of 16 residues. Trimming at V came to 4 bases and at J to 1 base, leaving 7 bases not matched to a gene. The CDR3 DNA sequence: TGTGCCAGCAGCACCACCCGGACAGGGAACACCGGGGAGCTGTTTTTT. This codes for CASSTTRTGNTGELFF.

V usage is TRBV9 and J usage is TRBJ2-5; 9 nucleotides agree with TRBD2. Germline V gene data show CDR1 as SGDLS and CDR2 as YYNGEE. Trimming removed 0 bases from V and 1 base from J; junction bases left unmatched: 4. The CDR3 is made up of 16 amino acids. CDR3 amino acids: CASSVVAGEPQETQYF. CDR3 bases: TGTGCCAGCAGCGTAGTAGCGGGAGAACCCCAAGAGACCCAGTACTTC.

As to this clone: Other DNA sequences within the sample encode an identical CDR3. The rearrangement uses TRBV9 and TRBJ1-1, with D tentatively TRBD1 (5 bases). V was cut by 3 bases and J by 4 bases, with 13 bases left in between. Germline lookup yields CDR1 SGDLS and CDR2 YYNGEE. The CDR3 runs 14 residues. CDR3 protein: CASSATSGGTEAFF. The CDR3 DNA follows: TGTGCCAGCAGCGCGACCTCCGGGGGCACTGAAGCTTTCTTT.

This chain connects TRBV30 to TRBJ2-5, with 11 bases identical to TRBD2. The CDR3 length is 17 residues. Trimming cost V 2 bases and J 7 bases; bases outside gene matches: 15. The germline CDR1 and CDR2 sequences are GTSNPN and SVGIG (reference sequence). CDR3 amino acids: CAWSIKTGTSGLGTQYF. DNA for the CDR3: TGTGCCTGGAGTATCAAGACCGGGACTAGCGGTCTGGGGACCCAGTACTTC.

The chain uses TRBV4-1 and TRBJ2-7, with D perhaps TRBD2 (7 bases). Germline loops: CDR1 MGHRA, CDR2 YSYEKL. CDR3 length: 17 amino acids. V was clipped by 4 bases and J by 6 bases, with 25 bases between them. This chain's CDR3 is CASSRGGVLEAAPEQYF. CDR3 bases: TGCGCCAGCAGCCGAGGGGGGGTATTGGAGGCGGCCCCCGAGCAGTACTTC.

There are a few counts of this clone. The chain recombines TRBV7-9 with TRBJ2-1; no definite D call. Germline CDR1 reads SEHNR; CDR2 reads FQNEAQ (reference sequence). V lost 5 bases, J lost 10 bases, and 9 bases lay in between. The CDR3 totals 11 residues. The CDR3: CASSTDGEQFF. CDR3 DNA: TGTGCCAGCAGCACAGACGGCGAGCAGTTCTTC.

The chain recombines TRBV4-1 with TRBJ2-3, with a tentative D call TRBD2 (6 bases). Between the trimmed V and J ends, which lost 0 bases and 0 bases, there was a span of 16 bases. This CDR3 spans 18 amino acids. In germline, CDR1 is MGHRA, CDR2 YSYEKL. DNA for the CDR3: TGCGCCAGCAGCCAAGATGGCTTGCCGGGACTGAGCACAGATACGCAGTATTTT. This encodes CASSQDGLPGLSTDTQYF.

This chain connects TRBV9 to TRBJ1-5; D is unclear. The germline CDR1 and CDR2 sequences are SGDLS and YYNGEE. This CDR3 contains 15 residues. Deletions cut 3 bases from V and 5 bases from J, with 15 bases between. CDR3 nucleotides: TGTGCCAGCAGCGAGACAAGCAGATCCGATCAGCCCCAGCATTTT. Translated, it gives CASSETSRSDQPQHF.

Comments on this clone: One end of the junction is discordant with germline, which a read error may explain. Within the sample, other DNA sequences also encode this same CDR3. The V and J genes are TRBV7-3 and TRBJ2-7; tentatively, D is TRBD2 (6 bases). Germline lookup yields CDR1 SGHTA and CDR2 FQGTGA. The CDR3 has 14 residues. Written as DNA, the CDR3 is TGTGCCAGCAGCTTGGAGGGAAGGGAGAACGAACAGTACTTC. Its protein product is CASSLEGRENEQYF.

The CDR3: CASSQDLAFQETQYF. The CDR3 nucleotides read TGTGCCAGCAGCCAAGATCTAGCGTTCCAAGAGACCCAGTACTTC. The chain recombines TRBV4-2 with TRBJ2-5; D is possibly TRBD2 (6 bases). Germline CDR1 and CDR2: LGHNA and YNFKEQ. Trimming took off 0 bases at V and 1 base at J, with 9 bases between the two ends. This CDR3 spans 15 amino acids.

The V gene is TRBV9, the J gene TRBJ2-5, with a tentative D call TRBD2 (5 bases). CDR1 is SGDLS and CDR2 is YYNGEE in the germline V gene. V was clipped by 4 bases and J by 5 bases, with 18 bases between them. The CDR3 sequence is 15 residues long. As DNA, the CDR3 is TGTGCCAGCAGCCTGCGTGAGGCCGGGGTGGAGACCCAGTACTTC. Its translation is CASSLREAGVETQYF.

The J gene is TRBJ1-5, the V gene TRBV27; the match to TRBD1 covers 9 bases. Germline CDR1 MNHEY, CDR2 SMNVEV (reference sequence). After removal of 3 bases from V and 1 base from J, the junction contained 4 bases not matched to a gene. The CDR3 spans 16 residues. The CDR3 region has the DNA TGTGCCAGCAGTTTTTCGACAGGGGGAAGCAATCAGCCCCAGCATTTT. Translation: CASSFSTGGSNQPQHF.

The CDR3 protein is CASSSRLAGDTGELFF. The CDR3 DNA follows: TGTGCCAGCAGCTCTAGACTAGCGGGAGACACCGGGGAGCTGTTTTTT. The rearrangement uses TRBV9 and TRBJ2-2, with 12 bases fitting TRBD2. V dropped 4 bases and J dropped 3; count of bases not matched to a gene: 4. The CDR3 is 16 amino acids. The germline gives CDR1 SGDLS, CDR2 YYNGEE. Full variable domain (outside the CDR3, taken from reference TRBV9 and TRBJ2-2): DSGVTQTPKHLITATGQRVTLRCSPRSGDLSVYWYQQSLDQGLQFLIQYYNGEERAKGNILERFSAQQFPDLHSELNLSSLELGDSALYFCASSSRLAGDTGELFFGEGSRLTVL.

This clone was counted only a few times. The chain uses TRBV7-8 and TRBJ1-5; perhaps TRBD1 as D (5 bases). Germline lookup yields CDR1 SGHVS and CDR2 FQNEAQ. The CDR3 has 17 residues. V lost 0 bases and J lost 3, with 15 bases in between. In DNA, the CDR3 is TGTGCCAGCAGCTTAGCGACGGGGGGTAGGGTCAATCAGCCCCAGCATTTT. It translates to CASSLATGGRVNQPQHF. The full variable domain, its missing parts supplied by reference TRBV7-8 and TRBJ1-5, is GAGVSQSPRYKVAKRGQDVALRCDPISGHVSLFWYQQALGQGPEFLTYFQNEAQLDKSGLPSDRFFAERPEGSVSTLKIQRTQQEDSAVYLCASSLATGGRVNQPQHFGDGTRLSIL.

This sequence joins TRBV5-1 and TRBJ2-1, with TRBD1 matching 8 bases. The CDR3 runs to 15 residues. Germline V gene data show CDR1 as SGHRS and CDR2 as YFSETQ. J gave up 5 bases and V 7 bases, and 11 bases lay outside the gene matches. This CDR3 reads CASASPDRADNEQFF. As DNA, the CDR3 is TGCGCCAGCGCTTCCCCGGACAGGGCCGACAATGAGCAGTTCTTC.

The chain uses TRBV28 and TRBJ1-6, with D uncertain. V lost 5 bases to trimming and J lost 0 bases, with 11 bases between them. CDR1 and CDR2 (germline): MDHEN, SYDVKM. CDR3 length equals 16 residues. The CDR3 nucleotides are TGTGCCAGCAGTCCGGTCGAAAACTCCTATAATTCACCCCTCCACTTT. Its protein product is CASSPVENSYNSPLHF.

The rearrangement joins TRBV5-1 to TRBJ2-2, with 11 bases that match TRBD1. CDR3 length equals 16 residues. Trimming cost V 4 bases and J 4 bases; bases outside gene matches: 6. In germline, CDR1 is SGHRS, CDR2 YFSETQ. DNA for the CDR3: TGCGCCAGCAGCAACTCCGGGACAGGGGGCACCGGGGAGCTGTTTTTT. Protein sequence: CASSNSGTGGTGELFF.

This chain links TRBV19 with TRBJ2-1; TRBD2 aligns across 8 bases. The CDR3 sequence is 17 residues long. CDR1 LNHDA and CDR2 SQIVND come from the germline V gene (reference sequence). Unmatched junction bases numbered 9, after V lost 5 bases and J lost 0 bases. The CDR3 DNA is TGTGCCAGTAGTTTTCGGACTAGCAGCGACTCCTACAATGAGCAGTTCTTC. This translates into CASSFRTSSDSYNEQFF.

The gene calls are TRBV9 and TRBJ2-5; TRBD2 matches 14 bases. The CDR3 runs 15 residues. V shed 5 bases and J 4 bases; nucleotides not matched to a gene: 4. Per the germline V gene, CDR1 is SGDLS and CDR2 is YYNGEE. The CDR3 DNA sequence: TGTGCCAGCAGATCGGGACTAGCGGGAGCAGAGACCCAGTACTTC. The encoded protein is CASRSGLAGAETQYF.

The CDR3 nucleotides read TGTGCCAGCAGTGACCAGACAGTTCCCTCCTACGAGCAGTACTTC. Its protein product is CASSDQTVPSYEQYF. The chain couples TRBV6-1 to TRBJ2-7, with a tentative D call TRBD1 (5 bases). The CDR3 sequence is 15 residues long. Germline values: CDR1 MNHNS, CDR2 SASEGT. V gave up 3 bases and J gave up 0 bases, with 12 bases separating them.

This clone was found a few times. CDR3 DNA: TGTGCCAGCAAAGCAACTGTCAACTACGAGCAGTACTTC. It yields the protein CASKATVNYEQYF. The chain recombines TRBV11-2 with TRBJ2-7; D is unresolved. From germline, CDR1 is SGHAT and CDR2 FQNNGV. The CDR3 consists of 13 residues. V shed 7 bases and J shed 3 bases, with 13 bases lying between them.

The CDR3 sequence: CASSLGKEYNEQFF. The CDR3 DNA follows: TGTGCCAGCAGTCTAGGAAAAGAGTACAATGAGCAGTTCTTC. The chain recombines TRBV2 with TRBJ2-1; D remains ambiguous. Germline CDR1 SNHLY, CDR2 FYNNEI. CDR3 size: 14 residues. Trimming shortened V by 5 bases and J by 4 bases, and 12 bases separated the two germline ends.